Each of the 31 T cell receptor beta chains below was sequenced from the same sample in a study of OX40 agonist ivuxolimab in advanced cancers. The library was produced with the immunoSEQ multiplex PCR assay. TCRdb provides this immuneACCESS table in a form limited to in-frame rearrangements. Some clones are lacking; in checked studies, under half of them reflect an unresolved V gene, and why the rest are absent is not known. This sample holds 70,000 or so clones; over 75% were observed only once. 0.45% to 0.55% of the sample lies in the top ten. This specimen consisted of CD4+ or CD8+ T cells sorted from blood, obtained in a trial of the OX40 agonist ivuxolimab. The receptor source for this set is an adult with an advanced solid tumor such as melanoma, head and neck, liver or kidney cancer.

The rearrangement joins TRBV7-8 to TRBJ1-3; D unresolved. The CDR3 is made up of 15 amino acids. The germline V gene encodes CDR1 SGHVS and CDR2 FQNEAQ. The V end lost 4 bases, the J end lost 3 bases, and 13 bases lay between the germline ends. CDR3 region: CASSSEGWDGNTIYF. The DNA of the CDR3 is TGTGCCAGCAGCTCGGAGGGTTGGGATGGAAACACCATATATTTT.

The rearrangement joins TRBV28 to TRBJ2-3, with D hard to call. The CDR3 is 13 residues long. V dropped 6 bases and J dropped 0 bases, with 7 bases sitting between them. Per germline, CDR1 MDHEN and CDR2 SYDVKM. The CDR3 loop is CASSPPSTDTQYF. CDR3 in DNA: TGTGCCAGCAGCCCGCCTAGCACAGATACGCAGTATTTT.

Here the CDR3 reads CASSQGVQGNQPQHF. The CDR3 DNA is TGTGCCAGCAGCCAGGGGGTGCAGGGCAATCAGCCCCAGCATTTT. The chain is built from TRBV7-2 and TRBJ1-5; 7 bases line up with TRBD1. The CDR3 covers 15 residues. Germline loops: CDR1 SGHTA, CDR2 FQGNSA. The V and J ends lost 5 bases and 2 bases, in that order; junction bases with no gene match: 6.

This clone appeared once. The chain carries TRBV2 and TRBJ2-3; D is unclear. The germline V gene encodes CDR1 SNHLY and CDR2 FYNNEI. The CDR3 is made up of 16 amino acids. The ends were cut back, 2 bases at V and 0 bases at J, with 12 bases in the middle. CDR3 sequence (DNA): TGTGCCAGCAGTGAATCTCCCAGCGTTAGCACAGATACGCAGTATTTT. Its translation: CASSESPSVSTDTQYF.

V and J are TRBV28 and TRBJ2-1; D gene uncertain. Germline assignment: CDR1 MDHEN and CDR2 SYDVKM. This CDR3 contains 15 residues. The V end was cut by 4 bases, the J end by 5 bases, with 15 bases between. The CDR3 bases are TGTGCCAGCAGTTACCCCGGGCCCACAAACAATGAGCAGTTCTTC. This encodes CASSYPGPTNNEQFF.

The J gene is TRBJ2-3, the V gene TRBV7-3; no clear D. Germline values: CDR1 SGHTA, CDR2 FQGTGA. Trimming removed 2 bases at V and 0 bases at J, with 6 bases between. This CDR3 has 14 amino acids. CDR3 sequence: CASSLGTSTDTQYF. CDR3 nucleotide sequence: TGTGCCAGCAGCTTAGGTACTAGCACAGATACGCAGTATTTT.

V is TRBV7-2 and J is TRBJ2-7; D possibly corresponds to TRBD1 (6 bases). The CDR3 runs to 12 residues. CDR1 is SGHTA, CDR2 FQGNSA, per germline. V was cut by 5 bases and J by 7 bases, with 12 bases left in between. CDR3: CASSILGTEQYF. In nucleotides, the CDR3 is TGTGCCAGCAGCATACTAGGGACAGAGCAGTACTTC.

The chain carries TRBV29-1 and TRBJ2-7; 8 bases are a match to TRBD2. The junction had 10 bases not matched to a gene; V was cut back by 5 bases and J by 7 bases. The germline V gene encodes CDR1 SQVTM and CDR2 ANQGSEA. CDR3 length: 13 amino acids. The DNA of the CDR3 is TGCAGCGTTCGTCTAGCGGGCCCGGGGGAGCAGTACTTC. It codes for CSVRLAGPGEQYF.

This chain links TRBV19 with TRBJ1-1, with TRBD1 identical over 7 bases. The V and J ends lost 6 bases and 6 bases, in that order; junction bases with no gene match: 16. The CDR3 sequence is 16 residues long. Germline CDR1 is LNHDA and CDR2 is SQIVND (reference sequence). The DNA of the CDR3 is TGTGCCAGTAGCGGGTTGCGGACAGGCGTCTTGCCTGAAGCTTTCTTT. This encodes CASSGLRTGVLPEAFF.

This clone was seen a single time. Germline and junction disagree at one end, which may indicate a read error. The V gene is TRBV6-5, the J gene TRBJ2-7, with D possibly being TRBD1 (6 bases). This CDR3 spans 14 amino acids. Germline V CDR1 and CDR2: MNHEY, SVGAGI. The CDR3 here is CASSYSPGTQRITF. The CDR3 DNA reads TGTGCCAGCAGTTACTCTCCCGGGACACAAAGAATCACTTTC.

The chain has TRBV27 and TRBJ2-1; D may correspond to TRBD1 or TRBD2 (5 bases each). V was shortened by 4 bases and J by 3 bases, with 13 bases between the two germline ends. Per germline, CDR1 MNHEY and CDR2 SMNVEV (reference sequence). The CDR3 is 15 amino acids. CDR3 DNA: TGTGCCAGCAGTTCGGGGCTAGCTGGCTACAATGAGCAGTTCTTC. Amino acids: CASSSGLAGYNEQFF.

This clone was found once. The gene calls are TRBV5-6 and TRBJ1-2; D unclear. The CDR3 sequence is 15 residues long. V lost 0 bases, J lost 4 bases, and 13 bases lay in between. The germline gives CDR1 SGHDT, CDR2 YYEEEE. CDR3 sequence reads: CASSLEAGGGYGYTF. The DNA for the CDR3 is TGTGCCAGCAGCTTGGAGGCAGGAGGCGGCTATGGCTACACCTTC.

The J gene is TRBJ2-7, the V gene TRBV5-1; D unresolved. The germline V gene has CDR1 SGHRS and CDR2 YFSETQ. The CDR3 sequence is 13 residues long. The V gene lost 6 bases and the J gene lost 3 bases, with 13 bases spanning the gap. CDR3 in amino acids: CASKRIRGYEQYF. The CDR3 DNA follows: TGCGCCAGCAAGAGGATAAGAGGCTACGAGCAGTACTTC.

This chain uses TRBV11-2 with TRBJ2-1; perhaps TRBD2 as D (6 bases). This CDR3 contains 17 residues. Germline values: CDR1 SGHAT, CDR2 FQNNGV. V shed 1 base and J shed 0 bases, with 13 bases lying between them. CDR3 protein: CASSLGVLAISYNEQFF. As DNA, the CDR3 is TGTGCCAGCAGCTTAGGGGTCCTAGCGATCTCCTACAATGAGCAGTTCTTC.

The rearrangement uses TRBV7-2 and TRBJ2-3; D perhaps matches TRBD2 (5 bases). CDR1 and CDR2 from the germline V gene are SGHTA and FQGNSA. The V end lost 5 bases, the J end lost 2 bases, and 17 bases lay between the germline ends. The CDR3 spans 16 residues. CDR3 amino acids: CASSRGFGVNTDTQYF. The DNA for the CDR3 is TGTGCCAGCAGCCGGGGATTTGGTGTTAACACAGATACGCAGTATTTT.

The chain has TRBV28 and TRBJ2-4; D call uncertain. Trimming cost V 5 bases and J 0 bases, with 5 bases left between them. Germline CDR1 and CDR2: MDHEN and SYDVKM. The CDR3 length is 13 residues. For the CDR3, the DNA is TGTGCCAGCAGTACCCTAGCCAAAAACATTCAGTACTTC. This gives the protein CASSTLAKNIQYF.

The rearrangement links TRBV11-2 to TRBJ2-1; TRBD1 matches 11 bases. V gave up 5 bases and J gave up 7 bases; unmatched junction bases: 7. The CDR3 has 15 amino acids. CDR1 is SGHAT and CDR2 is FQNNGV in the germline V gene. The CDR3: CASSRGTGGFNEQFF. The CDR3 DNA follows: TGTGCCAGCAGCCGCGGGACAGGGGGTTTTAATGAGCAGTTCTTC.

This chain joins TRBV5-4 and TRBJ1-1; D remains unclear. CDR1 SGHNT and CDR2 YYREEE come from the germline V gene (reference sequence). The CDR3 contains 15 residues. V was shortened by 4 bases and J by 0 bases, with 13 bases between the two germline ends. The CDR3 region is CASSQPTRMNTEAFF. The CDR3 DNA follows: TGTGCCAGCAGCCAACCGACAAGAATGAACACTGAAGCTTTCTTT.

The chain has TRBV5-5 and TRBJ2-3; 7 nucleotides agree with TRBD2. CDR1 is SGHKS and CDR2 is YYEKEE in the germline V gene (reference sequence). The CDR3 sequence is 15 residues long. The V segment lost 4 bases and the J segment 4 bases; nucleotides outside the gene matches: 9. CDR3 region: CASSPSGLRADTQYF. The CDR3 nucleotides read TGTGCCAGCAGCCCTTCGGGACTAAGGGCAGATACGCAGTATTTT.

This sequence joins TRBV5-5 and TRBJ2-1; 10 nucleotides line up with TRBD1. The junction had 14 bases not matched to a gene; V was cut back by 4 bases and J by 1 base. This CDR3 is built from 19 residues. The germline CDR1 and CDR2 sequences are SGHKS and YYEKEE (reference sequence). CDR3 nucleotides: TGTGCCAGCAGCGGAGGGACAGGGGTGAGAGTCGGGTCCTACAATGAGCAGTTCTTC. Its protein product is CASSGGTGVRVGSYNEQFF.

This chain uses TRBV27 with TRBJ2-1; D may be TRBD2 (6 bases). The CDR3 totals 13 residues. Germline V lookup: CDR1 MNHEY, CDR2 SMNVEV (reference sequence). Trimming took 2 bases from V and 12 from J, leaving 14 bases between them. The CDR3 DNA is TGTGCCAGCAGTTTAAGGTTCGGGGGTGCGCAGTTCTTC. Protein sequence: CASSLRFGGAQFF.

The chain employs TRBV9 and TRBJ2-1; 10 nucleotides match TRBD2. The CDR3 is made up of 17 amino acids. The V segment lost 0 bases and the J segment 0 bases; nucleotides outside the gene matches: 3. Germline assignment: CDR1 SGDLS and CDR2 YYNGEE. The chain's CDR3 is CASSVGASGSSYNEQFF. The DNA of the CDR3 is TGTGCCAGCAGCGTAGGGGCTAGCGGGAGCTCCTACAATGAGCAGTTCTTC.

This sequence joins TRBV27 and TRBJ2-2; D remains unclear. CDR1 MNHEY and CDR2 SMNVEV come from the germline V gene (reference sequence). The CDR3 covers 15 residues. Between the trimmed V and J ends, which lost 4 bases and 3 bases, there was a span of 12 bases. The CDR3 nucleotides read TGTGCCAGCAGTTCGGGCCAGACCCACACCGGGGAGCTGTTTTTT. Translating it yields CASSSGQTHTGELFF.

The rearrangement uses TRBV7-2 and TRBJ2-3; a possible D gene is TRBD1 (6 bases). CDR1 is SGHTA and CDR2 is FQGNSA in the germline V gene. CDR3 length: 14 residues. The ends were cut back, 5 bases at V and 2 bases at J, with 11 bases in the middle. CDR3 protein: CASSVGQNTDTQYF. In DNA form, the CDR3 reads TGTGCCAGCAGCGTCGGACAGAACACAGATACGCAGTATTTT.

The chain combines TRBV6-6 with TRBJ1-2; D is unresolved. The germline V and J ends were trimmed by 2 bases and 2 bases, with 6 bases remaining between them. CDR1 and CDR2 from the germline V gene are MNHNY and SVGAGI (reference sequence). The CDR3 length is 13 residues. The CDR3 coding sequence is TGTGCCAGCAGTTACCCAGGAAACTATGGCTACACCTTC. This gives the protein CASSYPGNYGYTF.

The rearrangement uses TRBV7-2 and TRBJ2-7, with 10 bases fitting TRBD2. The CDR3 has 17 amino acids. Germline CDR1 and CDR2: SGHTA and FQGNSA. V gave up 5 bases and J gave up 5 bases; unmatched junction bases: 15. The CDR3 nucleotides read TGTGCCAGCAGCAAGCCATCGGGGCCTAGCGGGAGTCACGAGCAGTACTTC. Encoded protein: CASSKPSGPSGSHEQYF.

V is TRBV5-1 and J is TRBJ2-5; D is tentatively TRBD1 or TRBD2 (5 bases each). This CDR3 is 13 amino acids long. Germline V lookup: CDR1 SGHRS, CDR2 YFSETQ. V shed 0 bases and J shed 7 bases, with 10 bases lying between them. This CDR3 is CASSLGDRRTQYF. DNA of the CDR3: TGCGCCAGCAGCTTGGGGGACCGGAGGACCCAGTACTTC.

The chain joins TRBV5-1 to TRBJ2-2; the match to TRBD2 covers 8 bases. This CDR3 has 13 amino acids. V shed 7 bases and J 6 bases; nucleotides not matched to a gene: 5. Germline CDR1 and CDR2: SGHRS and YFSETQ. CDR3 in amino acids: CASGLAGPGELFF. The CDR3 DNA sequence: TGCGCCAGCGGGTTAGCGGGACCCGGGGAGCTGTTTTTT.

The CDR3 protein is CASSLYPPPRRVSGANVLTF. DNA of the CDR3: TGTGCCAGCAGTTTATACCCACCTCCCAGGCGGGTCTCTGGGGCCAACGTCCTGACTTTC. This rearrangement joins TRBV27 to TRBJ2-6; a weak D match, TRBD2 (5 bases). The length of the CDR3 is 20 residues. V was clipped by 1 base and J by 0 bases, with 19 bases between them. Germline V CDR1 and CDR2: MNHEY, SMNVEV (reference sequence).

The chain joins TRBV7-2 to TRBJ2-3; D remains ambiguous. Trimming pared 0 bases from V and 4 bases from J, leaving 5 bases between. There are 13 residues in the CDR3. Germline-derived CDR1 and CDR2 are SGHTA and FQGNSA. The CDR3 DNA follows: TGTGCCAGCAGCTTAGCCGCAGCAGATACGCAGTATTTT. This sequence encodes CASSLAAADTQYF.

The J gene is TRBJ2-6, the V gene TRBV5-1; 7 bases match TRBD1. The V segment lost 4 bases and the J segment 2 bases; nucleotides outside the gene matches: 9. The CDR3 spans 17 residues. Per germline, CDR1 SGHRS and CDR2 YFSETQ. The CDR3 sequence is CASSPRQGGPGANVLTF. Here the CDR3 DNA reads TGCGCCAGCAGCCCCCGACAGGGCGGCCCTGGGGCCAACGTCCTGACTTTC. The entire variable domain, with the rest obtained from reference TRBV5-1 and TRBJ2-6, is as follows: KAGVTQTPRYLIKTRGQQVTLSCSPISGHRSVSWYQQTPGQGLQFLFEYFSETQRNKGNFPGRFSGRQFSNSRSEMNVSTLELGDSALYLCASSPRQGGPGANVLTFGAGSRLTVL.